This T cell receptor (beta chain) emerged from a study of T cells in Graves' hyperthyroidism and ophthalmopathy. RNA transcripts gave rise to amplified TCR beta CDR3 regions. TCR CDR3 regions were first amplified by RT-PCR with HTBI primers. TCRdb reprocessed the multiplex PCR reads via MiXCR and lists one record per CDR3 protein. The data contain about 520,000 distinct CDR3 sequences, around a quarter of them singletons. Active moderate-to-severe ophthalmopathy, Clinical Activity Score at least 3, NOSPECS at least 4, under 3 months' duration. Germline V gene data show CDR1 as DFQATT and CDR2 as SNEGSKA (reference sequence). The CDR3 length is 14 residues. V shed 1 base and J shed 2 bases, with 9 bases lying between them. The sample holds a few counts of this clonotype.

This clonotype was obtained from a woman in her twenties or thirties with Graves' ophthalmopathy. V is TRBV20-1 and J is TRBJ1-5; D call uncertain. The specimen sequenced was blood. CDR3 in amino acids: CSARVIAGNQPQHF. CDR3 bases: TGCAGTGCTAGAGTTATAGCAGGCAATCAGCCCCAGCATTTT.